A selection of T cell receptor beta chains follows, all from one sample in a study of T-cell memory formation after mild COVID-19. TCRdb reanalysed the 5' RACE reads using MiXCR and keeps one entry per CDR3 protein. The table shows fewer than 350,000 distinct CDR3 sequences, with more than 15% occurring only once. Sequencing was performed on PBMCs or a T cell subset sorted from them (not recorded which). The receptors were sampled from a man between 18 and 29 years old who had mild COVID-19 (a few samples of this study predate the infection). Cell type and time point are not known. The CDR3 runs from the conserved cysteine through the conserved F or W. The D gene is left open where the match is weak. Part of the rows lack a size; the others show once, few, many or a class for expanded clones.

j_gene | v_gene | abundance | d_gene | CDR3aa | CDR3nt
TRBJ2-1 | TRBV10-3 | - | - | CAISGVQGSYNEQFF | TGTGCCATCAGCGGAGTACAGGGCTCCTACAATGAGCAGTTCTTC
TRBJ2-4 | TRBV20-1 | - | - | CSARTVAKNIQYF | TGCAGTGCGCGGACAGTAGCCAAAAACATTCAGTACTTC
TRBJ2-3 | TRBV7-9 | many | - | CASSLAQPDTQYF | TGTGCCAGCAGCTTAGCCCAGCCAGATACGCAGTATTTT
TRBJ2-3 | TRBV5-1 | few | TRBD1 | CASSSTEHISQGVGTDTQYF | TGCGCCAGCAGCTCCACGGAACATATCTCACAGGGGGTTGGCACAGATACGCAGTATTTT
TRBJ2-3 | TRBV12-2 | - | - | CASRPLSEITDTQYF | TGTGCAAGTCGCCCCCTCTCTGAAATAACAGATACGCAGTATTTT
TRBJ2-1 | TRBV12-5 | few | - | CASGLASSYNEQFF | TGTGCTAGTGGTTTGGCTAGCTCCTACAATGAGCAGTTCTTC
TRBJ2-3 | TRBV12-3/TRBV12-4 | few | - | CASTRTEGPAGMQYF | TGTGCCAGCACCCGGACAGAGGGCCCGGCGGGAATGCAGTATTTT
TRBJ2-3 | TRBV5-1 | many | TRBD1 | CASSFGQDTDTQYF | TGCGCCAGCAGCTTTGGACAGGACACAGATACGCAGTATTTT
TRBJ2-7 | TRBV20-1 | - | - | CSARRGTIYEQYF | TGCAGTGCTAGAAGGGGTACTATATACGAGCAGTACTTC
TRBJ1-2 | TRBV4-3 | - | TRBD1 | CASRWTGGLGGYTF | TGCGCCAGCAGATGGACAGGGGGCTTGGGTGGCTACACCTTC
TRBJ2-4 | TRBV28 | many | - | CASSLRQGLIQYF | TGTGCCAGCAGTCTTCGACAGGGACTGATTCAGTACTTC
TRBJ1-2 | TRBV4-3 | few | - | CASSPTLDRGYTF | TGCGCCAGCAGCCCTACCCTGGACCGTGGCTACACCTTC
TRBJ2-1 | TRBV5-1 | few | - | CASRQFNNEQFF | TGCGCCAGCCGACAGTTCAACAATGAGCAGTTCTTC
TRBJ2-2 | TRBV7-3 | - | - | CASSFSGRADTGELFF | TGTGCCAGCAGCTTCTCGGGACGGGCGGACACCGGGGAGCTGTTTTTT
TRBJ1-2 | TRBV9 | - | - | CASSVQVGYGYTF | TGTGCCAGCAGCGTACAGGTTGGGTATGGCTACACCTTC
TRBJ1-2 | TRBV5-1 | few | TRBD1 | CASGRGQGVHTF | TGCGCCAGCGGCCGTGGACAGGGCGTCCACACCTTC
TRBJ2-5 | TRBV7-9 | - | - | CASSLLQQGQETQYF | TGTGCCAGCAGCCTCCTCCAACAGGGCCAAGAGACCCAGTACTTC
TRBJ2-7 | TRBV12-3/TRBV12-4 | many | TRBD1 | CASSPRQGPYEQYF | TGTGCCAGCAGTCCTCGACAGGGGCCCTACGAGCAGTACTTC
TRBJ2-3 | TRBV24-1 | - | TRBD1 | CATSDFWTGGDTQYF | TGTGCCACCAGTGATTTTTGGACAGGGGGAGATACGCAGTATTTT
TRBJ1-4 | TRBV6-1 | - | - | CASTFTRATNEKLFF | TGTGCCAGCACCTTTACTCGGGCGACTAATGAAAAACTGTTTTTT
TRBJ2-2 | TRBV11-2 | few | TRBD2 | CAAGRGANTGELFF | TGTGCCGCCGGGAGGGGGGCGAACACCGGGGAGCTGTTTTTT
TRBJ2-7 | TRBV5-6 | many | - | CASSFSRTYEQYF | TGTGCCAGCAGCTTCTCCAGGACCTACGAGCAGTACTTC
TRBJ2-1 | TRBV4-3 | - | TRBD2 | CASSQEMSRGLAGSPPCF | TGCGCCAGCAGCCAAGAGATGTCAAGGGGACTAGCGGGGTCTCCTCCCTGCTTC
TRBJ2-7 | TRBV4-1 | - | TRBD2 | CASSHPSGGADEQYF | TGCGCCAGCAGCCACCCTAGCGGGGGGGCTGACGAGCAGTACTTC
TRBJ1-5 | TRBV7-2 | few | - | CASSLEAGYQPQHF | TGTGCCAGCAGCTTAGAGGCAGGTTATCAGCCCCAGCATTTT
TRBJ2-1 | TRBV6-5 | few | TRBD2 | CASSRLAYNEQFF | TGTGCCAGCAGCCGACTAGCATACAATGAGCAGTTCTTC
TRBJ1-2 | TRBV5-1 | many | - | CASKSKTGTDASGNTF | TGCGCCAGCAAATCAAAGACCGGGACCGACGCCTCGGGGAACACCTTC
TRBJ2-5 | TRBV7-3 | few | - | CASSPHSPPETQYF | TGTGCCAGCAGCCCCCACTCCCCACCCGAGACCCAGTACTTC
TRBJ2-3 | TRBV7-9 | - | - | CASSFSRITDTQYF | TGTGCCAGCAGCTTCTCACGCATCACGGATACGCAGTATTTT
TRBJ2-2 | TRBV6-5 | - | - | CASSLGSSATGELFF | TGTGCCAGCAGTCTAGGCTCCTCGGCCACCGGGGAGCTGTTTTTT
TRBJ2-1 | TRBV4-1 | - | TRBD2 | CASSPRESGGGDEQFF | TGCGCCAGCAGCCCCCGGGAAAGCGGGGGTGGGGATGAGCAGTTCTTC
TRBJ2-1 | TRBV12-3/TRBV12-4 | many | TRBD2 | CASSLRLAGSEQFF | TGTGCCAGCAGTTTGAGGCTAGCGGGGAGTGAGCAGTTCTTC
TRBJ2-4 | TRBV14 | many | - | CASSQWRVKAKNIQYF | TGTGCCAGCAGCCAGTGGAGGGTAAAAGCCAAAAACATTCAGTACTTC
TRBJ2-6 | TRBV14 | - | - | CASSQESWAAGIEANVLTF | TGTGCCAGCAGCCAAGAAAGCTGGGCCGCTGGTATAGAGGCCAACGTCCTGACTTTC
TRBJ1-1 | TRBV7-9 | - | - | CASSTSGAGAEAFF | TGTGCCAGCAGCACCTCAGGGGCGGGGGCCGAAGCTTTCTTT
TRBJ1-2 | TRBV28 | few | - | CASSEIQGRDYTF | TGTGCCAGCAGCGAGATTCAGGGACGGGACTACACCTTC
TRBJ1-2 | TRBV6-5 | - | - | CASSTTWGSLPSYGYTF | TGTGCCAGCAGTACCACTTGGGGGTCCCTCCCCTCCTATGGCTACACCTTC